These 22 T cell receptor beta chains were sequenced from one sample in a study of blood T cells in healthy people across ages. PCR was performed a second time for 7 to 11 cycles using a sample-barcoded 5' primer and a J-beta primer mix. TCRdb re-called the 5' RACE reads through MiXCR, storing one row per CDR3 protein. The sample has fewer than 2,000,000 distinct CDR3 sequences, roughly 43% seen once. The material sequenced was blood. The receptor set was obtained from a human donor in good health.

The chain carries TRBV7-9 and TRBJ1-3; unclear D gene. Per the germline V gene, CDR1 is SEHNR and CDR2 is FQNEAQ (reference sequence). Trimming pared 5 bases from V and 4 bases from J, leaving 21 bases between. The CDR3 is made up of 17 amino acids. This CDR3 is CASSPFVTALSGNTIYF. As DNA, the CDR3 is TGTGCCAGCAGCCCATTCGTTACAGCTCTGTCAGGAAACACCATATATTTT. The whole variable domain, filled in from reference TRBV7-9 and TRBJ1-3, reads DTGVSQNPRHKITKRGQNVTFRCDPISEHNRLYWYRQTLGQGPEFLTYFQNEAQLEKSRLLSDRFSAERPKGSFSTLEIQRTEQGDSAMYLCASSPFVTALSGNTIYFGEGSWLTVV.

The chain carries TRBV25-1 and TRBJ2-7; no reliable D call. V was pared by 7 bases and J by 4 bases, with 8 bases between. The CDR3 sequence is 11 residues long. The germline gives CDR1 MGHDK, CDR2 SYGVNS. DNA of the CDR3: TGTGCCAGCAAGCTGACTTACGAGCAGTACTTC. Its protein product is CASKLTYEQYF.

In regard to this clonotype: This clone may be a read error of a much larger clone one base away. The gene calls are TRBV5-6 and TRBJ1-2; 8 bases are a match to TRBD1. Germline V lookup: CDR1 SGHDT, CDR2 YYEEEE. The CDR3 is 14 amino acids. The CDR3 sequence: CASSLGTGPYGCTF. CDR3 in DNA: TGTGCCAGCAGCTTGGGGACAGGGCCCTATGGCTGCACCTTC.

This clonotype was detected only a few times. Written as DNA, the CDR3 is TGCAGCGTTTCAAAACAGGCCCCTTCCACAGATACGCAGTATTTT. Translating gives CSVSKQAPSTDTQYF. The chain combines TRBV29-1 with TRBJ2-3, with D perhaps TRBD1 (5 bases). The CDR3 is made up of 15 amino acids. The germline V gene has CDR1 SQVTM and CDR2 ANQGSEA. V dropped 5 bases and J dropped 2 bases, with 17 bases sitting between them.

V is TRBV30 and J is TRBJ1-5, with D perhaps TRBD1 (5 bases). CDR3 size: 13 residues. Germline lookup yields CDR1 GTSNPN and CDR2 SVGIG (reference sequence). V gave up 5 bases and J gave up 5 bases, with 13 bases separating them. CDR3 DNA sequence: TGTGCCTGGGGGGGACCCCCTGATCAGCCCCAGCATTTT. This codes for CAWGGPPDQPQHF.

The table lists this clonotype with a few counts. V and J are TRBV20-1 and TRBJ1-5; 7 nucleotides line up with TRBD1. The CDR3 contains 15 residues. J was trimmed by 6 bases and V by 1 base; bases with no gene match: 9. Germline-derived CDR1 and CDR2 are DFQATT and SNEGSKA (reference sequence). The chain's CDR3 is CSARGTGAWSQPQHF. The CDR3 coding sequence is TGCAGTGCTAGAGGGACAGGCGCCTGGTCTCAGCCCCAGCATTTT.

CDR3: CASSQARSGTQYF. In DNA form, the CDR3 reads TGTGCCAGCAGCCAAGCCCGCTCTGGGACCCAGTACTTC. The V gene is TRBV3-1, the J gene TRBJ2-5; D is unresolved. The CDR3 consists of 13 residues. Trimming left V 1 base short and J 7 bases short, with 10 bases between. Germline loops: CDR1 LGHDT, CDR2 YNNKEL (reference sequence).

The chain recombines TRBV29-1 with TRBJ2-1, with TRBD1 matching over 11 bases. This CDR3 comprises 14 residues. V shed 3 bases and J 5 bases; nucleotides not matched to a gene: 3. From germline, CDR1 is SQVTM and CDR2 ANQGSEA. CDR3 amino acids: CSVDGDRGDNEQFF. The CDR3 DNA is TGCAGCGTTGATGGGGACAGGGGGGACAATGAGCAGTTCTTC.

This clonotype showed up many times. The chain combines TRBV5-1 with TRBJ2-7; 9 positions match TRBD1. Germline loops: CDR1 SGHRS, CDR2 YFSETQ. After removal of 0 bases from V and 2 bases from J, the junction contained 0 bases not matched to a gene. This CDR3 is built from 14 residues. The CDR3: CASSLGQGAYEQYF. The CDR3 DNA reads as TGCGCCAGCAGCTTGGGACAGGGGGCCTACGAGCAGTACTTC. The full variable domain, its missing parts supplied by reference TRBV5-1 and TRBJ2-7, is KAGVTQTPRYLIKTRGQQVTLSCSPISGHRSVSWYQQTPGQGLQFLFEYFSETQRNKGNFPGRFSGRQFSNSRSEMNVSTLELGDSALYLCASSLGQGAYEQYFGPGTRLTVT.

This clonotype was seen a single time. This CDR3 is CASSYGWILGTGEMNTEAFF. The CDR3 bases are TGTGCCAGCAGTTACGGTTGGATTCTTGGGACAGGGGAGATGAACACTGAAGCTTTCTTT. This chain joins TRBV6-2 or TRBV6-3 and TRBJ1-1, with 10 positions matching TRBD1. Germline V CDR1 and CDR2: MNHEY, SVGEGT. The J segment lost 0 bases and the V segment lost 2 bases, leaving 15 bases of the junction unmatched. The CDR3 has 20 amino acids.

The CDR3 coding sequence is TGCGCCAGCAGCCAAGAGGGGGCCCACTACGAGCAGTACTTC. It translates to CASSQEGAHYEQYF. The V call is TRBV4-3, the J call TRBJ2-7; D may be TRBD1 (6 bases). The germline V gene has CDR1 LGHNA and CDR2 YSLEER. V gave up 0 bases and J gave up 3 bases, with 9 bases separating them. This CDR3 spans 14 amino acids.

The chain carries TRBV20-1 and TRBJ1-5; no clear D gene. The CDR3 spans 14 residues. V was cut by 3 bases and J by 6 bases, with 15 bases left in between. Germline-derived CDR1 and CDR2 are DFQATT and SNEGSKA (reference sequence). The CDR3 loop reads CSASGGWESQPQHF. DNA of the CDR3: TGCAGTGCTAGTGGTGGGTGGGAGAGTCAGCCCCAGCATTTT.

CDR3 sequence: CASSRGQGLGDTQYF. The CDR3 DNA sequence: TGCGCCAGCAGCCGGGGACAGGGACTGGGAGATACGCAGTATTTT. The chain recombines TRBV5-1 with TRBJ2-3; 9 bases map to TRBD1. V lost 4 bases and J lost 5; bases outside the gene matches: 8. The length of the CDR3 is 15 residues. In germline, CDR1 is SGHRS, CDR2 YFSETQ.

This clonotype was observed a single time. The CDR3 spells CASTRDRGFYGYTF. Written as DNA, the CDR3 is TGTGCCAGCACCAGGGACAGGGGATTTTACGGCTACACCTTC. The chain uses TRBV6-2 or TRBV6-3 and TRBJ1-2, with 10 bases identical to TRBD1. Germline values: CDR1 MNHEY, CDR2 SVGEGT. Trimming took 7 bases from V and 8 from J; bases not matched to a gene: 10. The CDR3 has 14 residues.

This clonotype showed up just a few times. The J gene is TRBJ2-3, the V gene TRBV4-1, with TRBD2 matching over 15 bases. The V gene end was trimmed by 0 bases and the J gene end by 4 bases; junction bases not matched to a gene: 2. The CDR3 contains 17 residues. The germline gives CDR1 MGHRA, CDR2 YSYEKL. DNA for the CDR3: TGCGCCAGCAGCCAAGAGGGACTAGCGGGGGGTTCAGATACGCAGTATTTT. Translating gives CASSQEGLAGGSDTQYF.

The rearrangement uses TRBV20-1 and TRBJ2-5; TRBD2 is a possible D gene (5 bases). Looked up from germline, CDR1 is DFQATT and CDR2 is SNEGSKA (reference sequence). The CDR3 spans 14 residues. The ends were cut back, 6 bases at V and 2 bases at J, with 16 bases in the middle. CDR3 in amino acids: CSAKDAGEQETQYF. CDR3 DNA sequence: TGCAGTGCAAAGGATGCCGGGGAACAAGAGACCCAGTACTTC.

With regard to this clonotype: This may arise from a read error, as a much more abundant clone is one base away. The rearrangement joins TRBV4-1 to TRBJ1-2; D possibly corresponds to TRBD1 (5 bases). From germline, CDR1 is MGHRA and CDR2 YSYEKL. There are 17 residues in the CDR3. CDR3: CAGSQEGKGHVRGGYTF. CDR3 in DNA: TGCGCCGGCAGCCAAGAGGGGAAGGGTCACGTACGGGGGGGCTACACCTTC.

The V call is TRBV5-1, the J call TRBJ2-1; no clear D gene. CDR1 is SGHRS and CDR2 is YFSETQ in the germline V gene. V dropped 7 bases and J dropped 6 bases, with 23 bases sitting between them. The CDR3 sequence is 16 residues long. CDR3 region: CASGSSTGPSPNEQFF. The CDR3 nucleotides are TGCGCCAGCGGCTCCAGTACCGGGCCCTCCCCCAATGAGCAGTTCTTC.

The chain is built from TRBV4-1 and TRBJ1-2; 9 bases are a match to TRBD1. CDR3 length equals 15 residues. Germline CDR1 and CDR2: MGHRA and YSYEKL. Trimming removed 3 bases from V and 8 bases from J; junction bases left unmatched: 10. CDR3 DNA sequence: TGCGCCAGCAGCCAGGAAATACAGGGGGCGCAGGGCTACACCTTC. Translated, it gives CASSQEIQGAQGYTF.

The gene calls are TRBV2 and TRBJ2-2, with 7 bases aligning to TRBD1. The V and J ends lost 5 bases and 6 bases, in that order; junction bases with no gene match: 3. Germline loops: CDR1 SNHLY, CDR2 FYNNEI. The CDR3 sequence is 13 residues long. CDR3 DNA sequence: TGTGCCAGCAGTTCACAGGGGCCCGGGGAGCTGTTTTTT. Translating gives CASSSQGPGELFF.

The genes are TRBV11-1 and TRBJ2-2; perhaps D is TRBD1 or TRBD2 (5 bases each). Per the germline V gene, CDR1 is SGHAT and CDR2 is FQDESV (reference sequence). V was clipped by 0 bases and J by 4 bases, with 15 bases between them. The CDR3 sequence is 17 residues long. The CDR3 sequence: CASSLAMRGLVTGELFF. The CDR3 nucleotides are TGTGCCAGCAGCTTAGCGATGAGGGGATTGGTCACCGGGGAGCTGTTTTTT.

V usage is TRBV12-3 or TRBV12-4 and J usage is TRBJ1-5, with 7 bases lining up with TRBD1. This CDR3 comprises 15 residues. The V and J ends lost 2 bases and 3 bases, in that order; junction bases with no gene match: 4. The CDR3 reads CASSLPGQLNQPQHF. The CDR3 nucleotides are TGTGCCAGCAGTTTACCGGGACAGCTCAATCAGCCCCAGCATTTT.